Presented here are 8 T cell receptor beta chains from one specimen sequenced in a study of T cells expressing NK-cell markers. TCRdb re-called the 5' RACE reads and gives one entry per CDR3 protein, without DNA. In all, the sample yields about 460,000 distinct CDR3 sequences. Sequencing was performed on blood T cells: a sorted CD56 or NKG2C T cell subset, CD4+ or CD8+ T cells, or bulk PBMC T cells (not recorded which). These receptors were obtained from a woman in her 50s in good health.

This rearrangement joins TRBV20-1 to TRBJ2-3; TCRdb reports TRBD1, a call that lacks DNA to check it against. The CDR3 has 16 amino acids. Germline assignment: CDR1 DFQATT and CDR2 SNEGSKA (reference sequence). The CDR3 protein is CSASGRRDTSTDTQYF.

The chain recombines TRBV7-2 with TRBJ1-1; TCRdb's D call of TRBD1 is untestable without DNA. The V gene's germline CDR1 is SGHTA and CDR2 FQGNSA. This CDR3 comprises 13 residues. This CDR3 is CASSVQGAGEAFF. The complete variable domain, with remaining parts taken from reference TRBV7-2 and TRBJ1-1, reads GAGVSQSPSNKVTEKGKDVELRCDPISGHTALYWYRQSLGQGLEFLIYFQGNSAPDKSGLPSDRFSAERTGGSVSTLTIQRTQQEDSAVYLCASSVQGAGEAFFGQGTRLTVV.

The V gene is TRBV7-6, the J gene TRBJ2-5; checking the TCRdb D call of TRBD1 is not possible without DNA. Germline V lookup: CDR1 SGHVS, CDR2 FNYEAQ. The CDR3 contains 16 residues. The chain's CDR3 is CASSLEPGQGAKTQYF.

The CDR3 is CASSLFGGGRDTQYF. The V gene is TRBV7-9, the J gene TRBJ2-3; the TCRdb call, TRBD1, lacks DNA for checking. This CDR3 is 15 amino acids long. Germline CDR1 and CDR2: SEHNR and FQNEAQ (reference sequence).

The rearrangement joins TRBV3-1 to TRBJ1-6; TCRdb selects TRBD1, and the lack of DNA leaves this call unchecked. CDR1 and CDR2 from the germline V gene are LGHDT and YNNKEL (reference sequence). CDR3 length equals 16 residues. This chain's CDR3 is CASSQGSGGYNSPLHF.

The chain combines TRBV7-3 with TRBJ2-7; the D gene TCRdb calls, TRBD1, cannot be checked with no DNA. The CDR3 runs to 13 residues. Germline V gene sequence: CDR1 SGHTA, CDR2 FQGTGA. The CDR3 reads CASSSGTGSEQYF.

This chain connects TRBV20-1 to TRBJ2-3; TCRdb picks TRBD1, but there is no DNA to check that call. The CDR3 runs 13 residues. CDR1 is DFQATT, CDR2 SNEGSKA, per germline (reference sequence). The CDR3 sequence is CSARDPSGEVLYF.

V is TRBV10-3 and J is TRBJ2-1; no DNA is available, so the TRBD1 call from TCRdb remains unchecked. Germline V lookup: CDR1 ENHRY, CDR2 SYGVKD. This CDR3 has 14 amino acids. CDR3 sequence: CAISFGQGSDEQFF.